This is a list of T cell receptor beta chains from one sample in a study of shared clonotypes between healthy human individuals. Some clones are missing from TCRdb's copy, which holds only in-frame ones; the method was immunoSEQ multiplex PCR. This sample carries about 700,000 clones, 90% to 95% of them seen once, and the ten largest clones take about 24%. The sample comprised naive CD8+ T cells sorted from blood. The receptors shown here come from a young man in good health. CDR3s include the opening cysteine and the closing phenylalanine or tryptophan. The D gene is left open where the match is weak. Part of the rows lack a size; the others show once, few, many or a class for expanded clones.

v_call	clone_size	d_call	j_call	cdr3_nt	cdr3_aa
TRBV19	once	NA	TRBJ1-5	TGTGCCTCCTCGACCCTCCAGGGACAGCCCCAGCATTTT	CASSTLQGQPQHF
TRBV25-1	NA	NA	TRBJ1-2	TGTGCCAGCAGTGATCGGAGACAGGACTATGGCTACACCTTC	CASSDRRQDYGYTF
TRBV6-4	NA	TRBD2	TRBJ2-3	TGTGCCAGCAGTGACTCGAGCGGGAGGGCAGATACGCAGTATTTT	CASSDSSGRADTQYF
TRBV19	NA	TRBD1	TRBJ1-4	TGTGCCAGTAAGGGACAGGTTCAGGCTAATGAAAAACTGTTTTTT	CASKGQVQANEKLFF
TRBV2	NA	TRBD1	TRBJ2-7	TGTGCCAGGGGAGACAGGGACTACGAGCAGTACTTC	CARGDRDYEQYF
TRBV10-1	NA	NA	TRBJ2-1	TGCGCCAGCAGTGAGTCGGGAGCCGATGAGCAGTTCTTC	CASSESGADEQFF
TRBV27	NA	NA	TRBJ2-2	TGTGCCAGCAGCTCAGGGAACACCGGGGAGCTGTTTTTT	CASSSGNTGELFF
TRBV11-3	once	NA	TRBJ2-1	TGTGCCAGCAGCTTAGGAGGGGGCGGGAATTACAATGAGCAGTTCTTC	CASSLGGGGNYNEQFF
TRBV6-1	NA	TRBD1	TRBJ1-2	TGTGCCAGCAGTGAAATTGCAGGGGGATTGAGCTACACCTTC	CASSEIAGGLSYTF
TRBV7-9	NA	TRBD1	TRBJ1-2	TGTGCCAGCAGCGGAGGGACAGGGCCATCGGAGATCTTC	CASSGGTGPSEIF
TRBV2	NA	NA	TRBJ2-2	TGTGCCACCAGGGGTGGAGGGTCGGGCGGGGAGCTGTTTTTT	CATRGGGSGGELFF
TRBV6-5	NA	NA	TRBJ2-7	TGTGCCAGCAAGATACAGGGATCCTACGAGCAGTACTTC	CASKIQGSYEQYF
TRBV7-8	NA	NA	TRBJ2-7	TGTGCCAGCAGCTTAGGCCCCGACAGTTACTACGAGCAGTACTTC	CASSLGPDSYYEQYF
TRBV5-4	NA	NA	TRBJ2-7	TGTGCCAGCAACTTGTGGGGGGAGGCCTACGAGCAGTACTTC	CASNLWGEAYEQYF
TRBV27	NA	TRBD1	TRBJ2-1	TGTGCCAGCAGTTCACTTAGGACAGGGGGGGTATCCTACAATGAGCAGTTCTTC	CASSSLRTGGVSYNEQFF
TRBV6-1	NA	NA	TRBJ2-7	TGTGCCAGCAGTGCTGTCTACGAGCAGTACTTC	CASSAVYEQYF
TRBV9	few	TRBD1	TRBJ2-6	TGTGCCAGCAGCGGGACAGGGTCTGGGGCCAACGTCCTGACTTTC	CASSGTGSGANVLTF
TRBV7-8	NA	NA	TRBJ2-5	TGTGCCAGCAACCTCATTCCCGAGACATCGGAAGAGACCCAGTACTTC	CASNLIPETSEETQYF
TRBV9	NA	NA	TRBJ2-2	TGTGCCAGCACCCCTTTGTTTGCCCCGGGCGGCGGGGAGCTGTTTTTT	CASTPLFAPGGGELFF
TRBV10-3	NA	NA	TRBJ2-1	TGTGCCATCAGCTTTAGCGGCAGCTCCTACAATGAGCAGTTCTTC	CAISFSGSSYNEQFF
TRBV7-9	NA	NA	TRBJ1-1	TGTGCCAGCAGCTTAGGGGCAGGGAACACTGAAGCTTTCTTT	CASSLGAGNTEAFF
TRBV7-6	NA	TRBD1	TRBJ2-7	TGTGCCAGCAGCGATCTCGAGACAGGGACCCACGAGCAGTACTTC	CASSDLETGTHEQYF
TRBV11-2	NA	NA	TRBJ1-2	TGTGCCAGCAGACCTGGCCCCAGGGCCTCTAACTATGGCTACACCTTC	CASRPGPRASNYGYTF
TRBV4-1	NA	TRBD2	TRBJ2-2	TGCGCCAGCAGCCAAAGGGGGACTAGCGGGAGCAGCCCCGGCTCCACCGGGGAGCTGTTTTTT	CASSQRGTSGSSPGSTGELFF
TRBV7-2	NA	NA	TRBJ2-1	TGTGCCAGCAGTTTAAGGGGACACTCGGGCCGGGATGAGCAGTTCTTC	CASSLRGHSGRDEQFF
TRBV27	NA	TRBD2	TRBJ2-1	TGTGCCAGCAGTCCTCTTGGGGCTAGCGGGCCCCTGTACAATGAGCAGTTCTTC	CASSPLGASGPLYNEQFF
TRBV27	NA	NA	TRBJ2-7	TGTGCCAGCAGTTTATCAGCCATCTACGAGCAGTACTTC	CASSLSAIYEQYF
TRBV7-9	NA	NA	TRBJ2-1	TGTGCCAGCAGCTCCGGACGGGGGCTCTTGTACAATGAGCAGTTCTTC	CASSSGRGLLYNEQFF
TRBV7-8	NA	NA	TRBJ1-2	TGTGCCAGCACCCTCGGGCAGGGCCACTATGGCTACACCTTC	CASTLGQGHYGYTF
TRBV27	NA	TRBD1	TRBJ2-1	TGTGCCAGCAGTTGGGGACAGGGCGAATACAATGAGCAGTTCTTC	CASSWGQGEYNEQFF
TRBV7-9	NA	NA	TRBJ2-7	TGTGCCAGCAGCTCGGAGACAGATTTATACGAGCAGTACTTC	CASSSETDLYEQYF
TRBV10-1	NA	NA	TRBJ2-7	TGCGCCAGCAGTGACCTCTACTACGAGCAGTACTTC	CASSDLYYEQYF
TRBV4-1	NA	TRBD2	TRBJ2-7	TGCGCCAGCAGCCAAGAAGTTGAGCGGGGATACGAGCAGTACTTC	CASSQEVERGYEQYF
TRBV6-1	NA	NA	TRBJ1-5	TGTGCCAGCATGGTGGCCCGACAGCCCCAGCATTTT	CASMVARQPQHF
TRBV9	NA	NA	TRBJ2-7	TGTGCCAGCAGCGAGTCTCTAGCGAGGCCAGGCGAGCAGTACTTC	CASSESLARPGEQYF
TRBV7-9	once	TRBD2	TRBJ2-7	TGTGCCAGCAGCCAACTTCCGGGGGGAACTAGCGGGTCTAACTACGAGCAGTACTTC	CASSQLPGGTSGSNYEQYF
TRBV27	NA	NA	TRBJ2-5	TGTGCCAGCAGTCCCAACCAAGAGACCCAGTACTTC	CASSPNQETQYF
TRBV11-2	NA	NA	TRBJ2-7	TGTGCCAGCAGCTTAGATGACGGGAGCAACGAGCAGTACTTC	CASSLDDGSNEQYF
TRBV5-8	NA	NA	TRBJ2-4	TGTGCCAGCAGCCAAACTGACACAGCCAAAAACATTCAGTACTTC	CASSQTDTAKNIQYF
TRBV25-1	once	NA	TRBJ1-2	TGTGCCGCCCGGGACAACTATGGCTACACCTTC	CAARDNYGYTF
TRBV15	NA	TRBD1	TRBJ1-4	TGTGCCACCAGCAGATACCATAGGGACAGGGCCGGAAAACTGTTTTTT	CATSRYHRDRAGKLFF
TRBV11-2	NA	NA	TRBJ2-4	TGTGCCAGCAGCTTAGGCGATTTGGGGGAATCGCACATTCAGTACTTC	CASSLGDLGESHIQYF
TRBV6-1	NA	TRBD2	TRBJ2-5	TGTGCCAGCAGTGTATGGACTAGCGGGACTGAGACCCAGTACTTC	CASSVWTSGTETQYF
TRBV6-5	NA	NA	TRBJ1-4	TGTGCCAGCAGTTACATCAGCGGGACCTCTAATGAAAAACTGTTTTTT	CASSYISGTSNEKLFF
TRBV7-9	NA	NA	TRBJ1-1	TGTGCCAGCAGCTTTAAACAGGCTGAAGCTTTCTTT	CASSFKQAEAFF
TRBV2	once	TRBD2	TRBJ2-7	TGTGCCAGCCCTATAGCGGGAGCCTCCTACGAGCAGTACTTC	CASPIAGASYEQYF
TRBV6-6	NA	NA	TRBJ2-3	TGTGCCAGCAGTTACGGCAGATCCACAGATACGCAGTATTTT	CASSYGRSTDTQYF
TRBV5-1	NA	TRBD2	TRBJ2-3	TGCGCCAGCAGCGGGGGACTAGAGGCGACAGATACGCAGTATTTT	CASSGGLEATDTQYF
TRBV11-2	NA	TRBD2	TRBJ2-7	TGTGCCAGCAGCTTCCACCGGGACTACTCCTACGAGCAGTACTTC	CASSFHRDYSYEQYF